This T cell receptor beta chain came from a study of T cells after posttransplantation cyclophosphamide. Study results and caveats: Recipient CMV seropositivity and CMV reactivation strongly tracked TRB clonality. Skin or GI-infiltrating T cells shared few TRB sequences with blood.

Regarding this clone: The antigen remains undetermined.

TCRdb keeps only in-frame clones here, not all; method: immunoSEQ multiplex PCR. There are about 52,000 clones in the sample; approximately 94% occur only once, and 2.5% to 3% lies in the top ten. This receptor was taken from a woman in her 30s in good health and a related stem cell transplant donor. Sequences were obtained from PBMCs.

The CDR3 DNA follows: TGTGCCAGCAGCTCACCAGGGGATTTGACTGAAGCTTTCTTT. Protein sequence: CASSSPGDLTEAFF. The V gene is TRBV11-2, the J gene TRBJ1-1, with TRBD1 as a possible D gene (6 bases). The CDR3 has 14 amino acids. The ends were cut back, 4 bases at V and 5 bases at J, with 14 bases in the middle. Germline CDR1 reads SGHAT; CDR2 reads FQNNGV.